This TCR beta chain stems from a study of shared clonotypes between healthy human individuals. This clone was picked up a small number of times. V was shortened by 2 bases and J by 0 bases, with 19 bases between the two germline ends. The CDR3 totals 18 residues. Germline lookup yields CDR1 KGHSH and CDR2 LQKENI. Across several immunoSEQ plates, the genomic DNA of each subset was split evenly. The repertoire was sequenced with immunoSEQ multiplex PCR; TCRdb's copy has only in-frame clones and lacks some. Of roughly 2,300,000 clones in the sample, just under 95% are singletons; the top ten hold 0.37%. The TCR sequence derives from a man between 18 and 35 years old in good health. Some clones in this sample may be carry-over from other donors' samples. The J gene is TRBJ1-1, the V gene TRBV18; unclear D gene. Sequencing was done on a sample of naive CD4+ T cells from PBMCs. The subset: CD45RA+ positively selected. CDR3 residues: CASSPFIAGFALNTEAFF. CDR3 coding DNA: TGTGCCAGCTCACCATTTATAGCTGGATTCGCTCTGAACACTGAAGCTTTCTTT.